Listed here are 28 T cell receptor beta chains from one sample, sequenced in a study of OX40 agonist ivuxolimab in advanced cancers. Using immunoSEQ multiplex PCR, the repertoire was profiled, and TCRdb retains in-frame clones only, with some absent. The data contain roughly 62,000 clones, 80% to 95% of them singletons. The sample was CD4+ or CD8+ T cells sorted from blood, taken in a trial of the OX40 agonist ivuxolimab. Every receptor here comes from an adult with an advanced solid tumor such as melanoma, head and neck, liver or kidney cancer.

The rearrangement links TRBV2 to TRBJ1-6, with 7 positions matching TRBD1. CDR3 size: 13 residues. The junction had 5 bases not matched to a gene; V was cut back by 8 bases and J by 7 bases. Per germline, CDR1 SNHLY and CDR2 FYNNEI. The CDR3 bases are TGTGCCAGCGCCGACAGGGTCAATTCACCCCTCCACTTT. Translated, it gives CASADRVNSPLHF.

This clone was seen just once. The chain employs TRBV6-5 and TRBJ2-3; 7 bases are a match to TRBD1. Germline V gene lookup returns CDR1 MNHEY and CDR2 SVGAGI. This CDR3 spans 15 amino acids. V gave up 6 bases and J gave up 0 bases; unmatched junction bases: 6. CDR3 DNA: TGTGCCAGCAGGTCGACAGGGTTTAGCACAGATACGCAGTATTTT. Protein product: CASRSTGFSTDTQYF.

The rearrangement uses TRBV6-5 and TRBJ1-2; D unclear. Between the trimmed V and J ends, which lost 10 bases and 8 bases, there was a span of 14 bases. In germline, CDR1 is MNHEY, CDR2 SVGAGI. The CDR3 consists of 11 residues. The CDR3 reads CATNWAPGYTF. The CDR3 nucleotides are TGTGCCACTAATTGGGCCCCCGGCTACACCTTC.

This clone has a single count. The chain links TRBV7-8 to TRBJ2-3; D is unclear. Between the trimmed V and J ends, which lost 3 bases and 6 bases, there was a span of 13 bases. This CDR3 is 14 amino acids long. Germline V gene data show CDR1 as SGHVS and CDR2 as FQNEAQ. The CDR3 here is CASSFLLQGDTQYF. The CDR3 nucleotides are TGTGCCAGCAGCTTCCTACTCCAAGGGGATACGCAGTATTTT.

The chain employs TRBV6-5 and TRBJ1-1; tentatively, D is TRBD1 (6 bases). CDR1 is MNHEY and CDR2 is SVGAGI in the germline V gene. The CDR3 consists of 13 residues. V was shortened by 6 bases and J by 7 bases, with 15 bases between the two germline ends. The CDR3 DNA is TGTGCCAGCAGACTTACAGGGTCCAATGAAGCTTTCTTT. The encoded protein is CASRLTGSNEAFF.

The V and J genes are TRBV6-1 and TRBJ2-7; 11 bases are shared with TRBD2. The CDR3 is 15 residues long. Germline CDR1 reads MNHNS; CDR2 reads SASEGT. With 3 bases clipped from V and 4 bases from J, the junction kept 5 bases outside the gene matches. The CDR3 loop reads CASSDPSGGRYEQYF. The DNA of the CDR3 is TGTGCCAGCAGTGACCCTAGCGGGGGGAGGTACGAGCAGTACTTC.

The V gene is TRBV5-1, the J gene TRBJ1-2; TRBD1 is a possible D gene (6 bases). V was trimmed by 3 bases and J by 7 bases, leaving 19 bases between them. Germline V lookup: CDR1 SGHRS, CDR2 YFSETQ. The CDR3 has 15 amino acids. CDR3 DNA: TGCGCCAGCAGCTCGAATACAGGGAATATCGGTGGCTACACCTTC. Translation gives CASSSNTGNIGGYTF.

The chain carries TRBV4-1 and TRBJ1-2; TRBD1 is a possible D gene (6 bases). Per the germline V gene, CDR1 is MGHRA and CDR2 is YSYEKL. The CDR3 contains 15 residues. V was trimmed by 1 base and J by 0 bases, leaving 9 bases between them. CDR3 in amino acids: CASSQGTVTNYGYTF. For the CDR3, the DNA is TGCGCCAGCAGCCAAGGGACAGTTACTAACTATGGCTACACCTTC.

Here the CDR3 DNA reads TGTGCCAGTAGTATAGGCGACAGGGCTGGCGAGCAGTACTTC. It encodes CASSIGDRAGEQYF. The J gene is TRBJ2-7, the V gene TRBV19; 7 bases are a match to TRBD1. This CDR3 comprises 14 residues. Germline CDR1 and CDR2: LNHDA and SQIVND (reference sequence). Germline trimming cut 1 base from V and 6 bases from J; bases unmatched to any gene: 6. Using reference TRBV19 and TRBJ2-7 for the parts outside the CDR3, the full variable domain is DGGITQSPKYLFRKEGQNVTLSCEQNLNHDAMYWYRQDPGQGLRLIYYSQIVNDFQKGDIAEGYSVSREKKESFPLTVTSAQKNPTAFYLCASSIGDRAGEQYFGPGTRLTVT.

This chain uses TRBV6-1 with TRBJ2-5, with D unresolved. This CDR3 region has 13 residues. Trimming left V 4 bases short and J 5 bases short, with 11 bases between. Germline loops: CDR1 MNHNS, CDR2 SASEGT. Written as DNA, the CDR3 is TGTGCCAGCAGTGCGAAGGGTACGGAGACCCAGTACTTC. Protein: CASSAKGTETQYF.

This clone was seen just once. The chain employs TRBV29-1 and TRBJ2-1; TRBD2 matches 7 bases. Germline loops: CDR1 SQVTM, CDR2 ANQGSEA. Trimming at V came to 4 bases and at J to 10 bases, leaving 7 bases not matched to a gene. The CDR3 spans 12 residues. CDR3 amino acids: CSVVRTSDEQFF. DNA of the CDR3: TGCAGCGTTGTAAGGACTAGTGACGAGCAGTTCTTC.

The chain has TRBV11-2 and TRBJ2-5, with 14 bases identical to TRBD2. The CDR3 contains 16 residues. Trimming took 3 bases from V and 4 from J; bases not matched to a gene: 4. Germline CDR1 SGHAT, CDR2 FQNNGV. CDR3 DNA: TGTGCCAGCAGCTTGGAGGGACTAGCGGGAGCAGAGACCCAGTACTTC. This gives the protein CASSLEGLAGAETQYF.

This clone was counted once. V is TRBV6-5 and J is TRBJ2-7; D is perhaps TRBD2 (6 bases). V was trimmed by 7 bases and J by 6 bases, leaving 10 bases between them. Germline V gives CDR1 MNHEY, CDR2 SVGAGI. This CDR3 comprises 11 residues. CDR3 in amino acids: CASTGSLEQYF. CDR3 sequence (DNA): TGTGCCAGCACCGGGAGTCTCGAGCAGTACTTC.

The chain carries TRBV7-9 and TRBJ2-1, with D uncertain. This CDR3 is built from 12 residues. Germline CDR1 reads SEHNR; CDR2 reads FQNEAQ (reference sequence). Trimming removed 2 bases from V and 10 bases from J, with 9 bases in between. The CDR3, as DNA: TGTGCCAGCAGCTTATATCACCCCGAGCAGTTCTTC. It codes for CASSLYHPEQFF.

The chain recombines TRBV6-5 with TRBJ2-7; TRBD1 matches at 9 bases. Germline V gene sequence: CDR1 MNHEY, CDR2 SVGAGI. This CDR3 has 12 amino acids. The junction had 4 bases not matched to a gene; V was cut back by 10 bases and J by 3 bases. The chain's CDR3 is CANTGQGYEQYF. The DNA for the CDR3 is TGTGCCAATACGGGACAGGGCTACGAGCAGTACTTC.

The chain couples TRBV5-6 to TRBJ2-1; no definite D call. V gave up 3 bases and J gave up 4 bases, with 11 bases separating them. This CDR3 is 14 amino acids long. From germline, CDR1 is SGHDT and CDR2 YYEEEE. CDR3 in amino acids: CASSSTVGYNEQFF. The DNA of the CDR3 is TGTGCCAGCAGCTCAACCGTGGGGTACAATGAGCAGTTCTTC.

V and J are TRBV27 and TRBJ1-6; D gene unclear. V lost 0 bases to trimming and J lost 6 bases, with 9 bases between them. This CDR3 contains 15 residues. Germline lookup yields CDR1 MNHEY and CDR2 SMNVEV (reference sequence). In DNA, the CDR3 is TGTGCCAGCAGTTTATCGTGGCAGCTTAATTCACCCCTCCACTTT. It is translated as CASSLSWQLNSPLHF.

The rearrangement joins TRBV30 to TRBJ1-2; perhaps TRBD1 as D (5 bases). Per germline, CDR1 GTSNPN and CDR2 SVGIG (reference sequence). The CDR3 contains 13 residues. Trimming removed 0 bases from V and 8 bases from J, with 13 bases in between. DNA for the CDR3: TGTGCCTGGAGTGTCGAGGGGCCTAGAGGCTACACCTTC. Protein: CAWSVEGPRGYTF.

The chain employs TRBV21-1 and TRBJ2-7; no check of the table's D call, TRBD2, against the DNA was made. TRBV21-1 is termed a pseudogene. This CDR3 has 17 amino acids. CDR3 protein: CASTERTSGGQTYEQYF. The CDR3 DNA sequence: TGTGCCAGCACCGAGAGGACTAGCGGGGGCCAAACCTACGAGCAGTACTTC.

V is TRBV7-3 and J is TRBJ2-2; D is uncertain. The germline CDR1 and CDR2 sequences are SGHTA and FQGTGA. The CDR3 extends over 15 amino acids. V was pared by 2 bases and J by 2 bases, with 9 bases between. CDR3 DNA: TGTGCCAGCAGCTTACTGGCGTTTAACACCGGGGAGCTGTTTTTT. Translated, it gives CASSLLAFNTGELFF.

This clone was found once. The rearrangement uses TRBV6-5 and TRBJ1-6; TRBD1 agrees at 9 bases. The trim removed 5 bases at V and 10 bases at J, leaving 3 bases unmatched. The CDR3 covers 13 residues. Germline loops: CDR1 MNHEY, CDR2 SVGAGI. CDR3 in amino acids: CASSEGQGSPLHF. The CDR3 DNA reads TGTGCCAGCAGTGAAGGACAGGGGTCACCCCTCCACTTT.

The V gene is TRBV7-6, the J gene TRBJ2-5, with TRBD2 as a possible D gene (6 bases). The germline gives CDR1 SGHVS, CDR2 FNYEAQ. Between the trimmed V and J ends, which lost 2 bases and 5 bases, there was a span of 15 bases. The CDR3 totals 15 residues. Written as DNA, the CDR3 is TGTGCCAGCAGCTTACCCCCGGAGGGTTCGGAGACCCAGTACTTC. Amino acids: CASSLPPEGSETQYF.

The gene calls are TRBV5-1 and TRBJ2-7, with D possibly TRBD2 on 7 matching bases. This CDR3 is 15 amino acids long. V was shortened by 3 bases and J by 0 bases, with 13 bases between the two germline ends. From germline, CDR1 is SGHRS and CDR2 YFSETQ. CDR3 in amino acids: CASSWRGTNSYEQYF. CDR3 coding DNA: TGCGCCAGCAGCTGGAGGGGGACTAACTCCTACGAGCAGTACTTC.

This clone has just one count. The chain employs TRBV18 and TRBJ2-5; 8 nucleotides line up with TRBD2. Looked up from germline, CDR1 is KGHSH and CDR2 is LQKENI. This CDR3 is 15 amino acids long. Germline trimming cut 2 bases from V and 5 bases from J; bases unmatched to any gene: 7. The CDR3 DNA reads TGTGCCAGCTCACCAAGTAGCGGGATTAGGGAGACCCAGTACTTC. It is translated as CASSPSSGIRETQYF. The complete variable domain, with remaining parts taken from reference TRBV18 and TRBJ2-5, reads NAGVMQNPRHLVRRRGQEARLRCSPMKGHSHVYWYRQLPEEGLKFMVYLQKENIIDESGMPKERFSAEFPKEGPSILRIQQVVRGDSAAYFCASSPSSGIRETQYFGPGTRLLVL.

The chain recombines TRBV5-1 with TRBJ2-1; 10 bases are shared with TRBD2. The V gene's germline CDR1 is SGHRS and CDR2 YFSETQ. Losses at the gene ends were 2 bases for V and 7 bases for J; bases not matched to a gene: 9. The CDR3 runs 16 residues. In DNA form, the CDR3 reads TGCGCCAGCAGCTTATCGAGCGGGGGGGCGGGTAATGAGCAGTTCTTC. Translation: CASSLSSGGAGNEQFF. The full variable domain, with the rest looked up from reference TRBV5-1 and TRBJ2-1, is KAGVTQTPRYLIKTRGQQVTLSCSPISGHRSVSWYQQTPGQGLQFLFEYFSETQRNKGNFPGRFSGRQFSNSRSEMNVSTLELGDSALYLCASSLSSGGAGNEQFFGPGTRLTVL.

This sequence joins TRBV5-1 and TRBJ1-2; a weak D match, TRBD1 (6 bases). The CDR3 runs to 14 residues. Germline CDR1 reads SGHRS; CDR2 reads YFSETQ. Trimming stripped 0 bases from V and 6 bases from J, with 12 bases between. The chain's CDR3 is CASSLGQEVDGYTF. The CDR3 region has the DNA TGCGCCAGCAGCTTGGGACAGGAGGTCGATGGCTACACCTTC.

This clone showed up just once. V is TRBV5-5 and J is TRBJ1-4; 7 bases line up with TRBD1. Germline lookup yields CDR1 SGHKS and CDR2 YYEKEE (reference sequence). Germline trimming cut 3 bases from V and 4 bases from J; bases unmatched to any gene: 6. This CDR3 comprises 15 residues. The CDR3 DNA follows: TGTGCCAGCAGCTCGACAGGGCTACTTAATGAAAAACTGTTTTTT. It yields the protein CASSSTGLLNEKLFF.

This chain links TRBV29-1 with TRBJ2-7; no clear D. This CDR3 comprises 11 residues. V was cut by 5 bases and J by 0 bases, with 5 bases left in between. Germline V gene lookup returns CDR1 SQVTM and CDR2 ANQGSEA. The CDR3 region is CSVNFSYEQYF. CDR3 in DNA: TGCAGCGTTAACTTCTCCTACGAGCAGTACTTC.